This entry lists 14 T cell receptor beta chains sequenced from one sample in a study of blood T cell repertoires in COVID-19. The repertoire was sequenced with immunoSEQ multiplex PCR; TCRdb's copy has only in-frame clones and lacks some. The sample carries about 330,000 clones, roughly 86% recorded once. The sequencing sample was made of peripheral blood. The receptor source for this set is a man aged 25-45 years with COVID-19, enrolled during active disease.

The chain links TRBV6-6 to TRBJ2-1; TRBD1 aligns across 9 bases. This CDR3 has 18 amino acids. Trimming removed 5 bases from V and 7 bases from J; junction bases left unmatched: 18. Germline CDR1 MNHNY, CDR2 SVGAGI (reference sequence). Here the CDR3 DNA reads TGTGCCAGCAGTCGATTGGTCGGTGGGGGACAGGGACGGAATGAGCAGTTCTTC. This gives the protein CASSRLVGGGQGRNEQFF.

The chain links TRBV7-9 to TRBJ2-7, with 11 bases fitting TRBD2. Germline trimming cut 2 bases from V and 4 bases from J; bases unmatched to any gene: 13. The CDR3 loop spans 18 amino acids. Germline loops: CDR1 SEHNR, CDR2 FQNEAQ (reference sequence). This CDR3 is CASSLPSLAGGGRYEQYF. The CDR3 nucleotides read TGTGCCAGCAGCTTACCGTCTCTAGCGGGAGGAGGTAGATACGAGCAGTACTTC.

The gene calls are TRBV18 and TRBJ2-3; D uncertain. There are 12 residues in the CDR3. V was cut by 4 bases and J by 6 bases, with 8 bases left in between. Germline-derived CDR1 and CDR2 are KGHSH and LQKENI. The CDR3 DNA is TGTGCCAGCTCACTTACTTCGGATACGCAGTATTTT. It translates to CASSLTSDTQYF.

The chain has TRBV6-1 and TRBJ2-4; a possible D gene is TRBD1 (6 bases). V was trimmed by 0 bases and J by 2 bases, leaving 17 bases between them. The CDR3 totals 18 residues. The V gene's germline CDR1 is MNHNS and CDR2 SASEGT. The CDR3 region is CASSEALLGGGSKNIQYF. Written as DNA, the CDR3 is TGTGCCAGCAGTGAAGCGCTTCTTGGGGGCGGATCCAAAAACATTCAGTACTTC.

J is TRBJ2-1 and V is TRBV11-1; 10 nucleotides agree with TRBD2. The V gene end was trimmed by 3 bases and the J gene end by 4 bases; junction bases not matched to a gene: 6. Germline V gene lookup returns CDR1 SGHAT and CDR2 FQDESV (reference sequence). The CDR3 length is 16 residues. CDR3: CASSLERTSGYNEQFF. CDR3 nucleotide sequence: TGTGCCAGCAGCTTGGAAAGGACTAGCGGATACAATGAGCAGTTCTTC.

The CDR3 coding sequence is TGTGCCAGCAGCTTAGACAGGGGGCATGCAGAGACCCAGTACTTC. This translates into CASSLDRGHAETQYF. The genes are TRBV7-2 and TRBJ2-5, with 9 positions matching TRBD1. The germline V gene has CDR1 SGHTA and CDR2 FQGNSA. V dropped 1 base and J dropped 4; count of bases not matched to a gene: 4. CDR3 size: 15 residues.

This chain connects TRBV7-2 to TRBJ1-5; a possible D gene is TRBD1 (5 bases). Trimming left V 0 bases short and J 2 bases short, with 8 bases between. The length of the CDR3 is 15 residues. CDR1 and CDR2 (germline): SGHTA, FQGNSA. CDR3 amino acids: CASSLARVGNQPQHF. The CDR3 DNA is TGTGCCAGCAGCTTAGCCAGGGTTGGCAATCAGCCCCAGCATTTT.

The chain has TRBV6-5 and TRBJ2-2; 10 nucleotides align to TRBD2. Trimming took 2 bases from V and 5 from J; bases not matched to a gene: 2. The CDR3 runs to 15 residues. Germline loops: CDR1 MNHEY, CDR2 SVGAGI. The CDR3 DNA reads TGTGCCAGCAGTTACGGGACTAGCGTAACCGGGGAGCTGTTTTTT. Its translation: CASSYGTSVTGELFF.

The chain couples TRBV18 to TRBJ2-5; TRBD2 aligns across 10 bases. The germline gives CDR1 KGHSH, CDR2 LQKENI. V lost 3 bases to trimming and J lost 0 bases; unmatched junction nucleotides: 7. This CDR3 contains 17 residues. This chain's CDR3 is CASSPGEAGGHQETQYF. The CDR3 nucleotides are TGTGCCAGCTCACCTGGAGAAGCGGGAGGGCACCAAGAGACCCAGTACTTC.

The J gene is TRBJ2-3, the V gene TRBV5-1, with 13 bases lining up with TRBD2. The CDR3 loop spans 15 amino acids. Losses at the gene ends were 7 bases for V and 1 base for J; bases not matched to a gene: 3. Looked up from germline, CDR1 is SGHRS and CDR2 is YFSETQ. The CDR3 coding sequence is TGCGCCAGCTTGGGGACTAGCGGGGGCACAGATACGCAGTATTTT. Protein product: CASLGTSGGTDTQYF.

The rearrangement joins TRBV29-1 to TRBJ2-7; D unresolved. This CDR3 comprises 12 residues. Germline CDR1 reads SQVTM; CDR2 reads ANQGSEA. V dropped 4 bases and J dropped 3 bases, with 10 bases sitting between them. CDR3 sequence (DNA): TGCAGCGTTGCTGCAACCTACTACGAGCAGTACTTC. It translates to CSVAATYYEQYF.

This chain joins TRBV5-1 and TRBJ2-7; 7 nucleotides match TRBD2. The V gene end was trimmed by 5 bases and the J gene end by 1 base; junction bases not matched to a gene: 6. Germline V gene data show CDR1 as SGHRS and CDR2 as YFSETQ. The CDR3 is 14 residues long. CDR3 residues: CASSSGDYSYEQYF. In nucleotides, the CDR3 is TGCGCCAGCAGTTCCGGGGACTATTCCTACGAGCAGTACTTC. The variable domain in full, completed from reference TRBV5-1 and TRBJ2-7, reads KAGVTQTPRYLIKTRGQQVTLSCSPISGHRSVSWYQQTPGQGLQFLFEYFSETQRNKGNFPGRFSGRQFSNSRSEMNVSTLELGDSALYLCASSSGDYSYEQYFGPGTRLTVT.

This CDR3 reads CASSYSGQGPGYTF. The CDR3, as DNA: TGTGCCAGCAGTTACTCGGGACAGGGGCCCGGCTACACCTTC. The chain recombines TRBV6-2 or TRBV6-3 with TRBJ1-2; 10 bases align to TRBD1. Per the germline V gene, CDR1 is MNHEY and CDR2 is SVGEGT. Trimming at V came to 0 bases and at J to 8 bases, leaving 3 bases not matched to a gene. This CDR3 has 14 residues.

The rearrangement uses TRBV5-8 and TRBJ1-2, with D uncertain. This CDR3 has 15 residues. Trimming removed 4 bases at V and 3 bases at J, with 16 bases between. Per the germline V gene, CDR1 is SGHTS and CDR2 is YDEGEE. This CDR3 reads CASSTSGSEYYGYTF. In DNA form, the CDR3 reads TGTGCCAGCAGCACCTCTGGCAGCGAATACTATGGCTACACCTTC.